Shown below are 11 T cell receptor beta chains from a single sample sequenced in a study of blood T cell repertoires in COVID-19. Method: immunoSEQ multiplex PCR; TCRdb's copy keeps in-frame clones and lacks some. The table has some 70,000 clones, approximately 90% seen once. Sample: peripheral blood. Source of these receptors: a woman aged 50 to 60 with COVID-19, enrolled during active disease.

In nucleotides, the CDR3 is TGTGCCAGCAGTCCCACCGGGCAGGGTAACATTCAGTACTTC. It is translated as CASSPTGQGNIQYF. The rearrangement links TRBV27 to TRBJ2-4, with D possibly being TRBD1 (5 bases). In germline, CDR1 is MNHEY, CDR2 SMNVEV (reference sequence). The CDR3 loop spans 14 amino acids. V lost 5 bases to trimming and J lost 7 bases, with 15 bases between them.

The chain joins TRBV21-1 to TRBJ2-2; TRBD2, as called in the table, went unchecked against the DNA. TRBV21-1 is labeled a pseudogene. CDR3 length: 19 amino acids. CDR3 sequence: CARRSSGLAGVFNTGELFF. In nucleotides, the CDR3 is TGTGCCAGAAGGTCCAGTGGACTAGCGGGAGTCTTTAACACCGGGGAGCTGTTTTTT.

The rearrangement links TRBV7-2 to TRBJ2-2; TRBD2 is a possible D gene (5 bases). CDR1 and CDR2 from the germline V gene are SGHTA and FQGNSA. Trimming removed 2 bases from V and 1 base from J, with 11 bases in between. The CDR3 has 16 amino acids. The DNA for the CDR3 is TGTGCCAGCAGCTTAACCAGCGGAGTGAACACCGGGGAGCTGTTTTTT. It translates to CASSLTSGVNTGELFF.

The V call is TRBV9, the J call TRBJ2-3; D gene uncertain. The length of the CDR3 is 14 residues. Germline V lookup: CDR1 SGDLS, CDR2 YYNGEE. V was clipped by 0 bases and J by 6 bases, with 11 bases between them. CDR3 amino acids: CASSVDGLGDTQYF. The DNA of the CDR3 is TGTGCCAGCAGCGTAGATGGCCTCGGGGATACGCAGTATTTT.

CDR3 region: CASSLGLAGGPNEQFF. For the CDR3, the DNA is TGTGCCAGCAGCTTGGGACTAGCGGGAGGGCCCAATGAGCAGTTCTTC. The chain uses TRBV5-4 and TRBJ2-1; TRBD2 aligns across 14 bases. Germline CDR1 SGHNT, CDR2 YYREEE (reference sequence). V trimming: 0 bases; J trimming: 6 bases; junction bases outside the gene matches: 2. The CDR3 covers 16 residues.

This chain connects TRBV4-1 to TRBJ2-3; 7 bases fit TRBD1. The V segment lost 2 bases and the J segment 3 bases; nucleotides outside the gene matches: 5. Per the germline V gene, CDR1 is MGHRA and CDR2 is YSYEKL. The CDR3 length is 15 residues. CDR3 protein: CASSQPGQQTDTQYF. As DNA, the CDR3 is TGCGCCAGCAGCCAACCGGGACAGCAAACAGATACGCAGTATTTT.

V and J are TRBV28 and TRBJ2-7; TRBD1 might be the D (7 bases). The CDR3 is made up of 16 amino acids. Germline V gene lookup returns CDR1 MDHEN and CDR2 SYDVKM. Trimming cost V 3 bases and J 2 bases, with 17 bases left between them. CDR3 sequence reads: CASSFLRRGTAYEQYF. The CDR3 DNA sequence: TGTGCCAGCAGTTTTCTCCGACGGGGGACAGCCTACGAGCAGTACTTC. The full variable domain, in which reference TRBV28 and TRBJ2-7 provide the parts outside the CDR3, is DVKVTQSSRYLVKRTGEKVFLECVQDMDHENMFWYRQDPGLGLRLIYFSYDVKMKEKGDIPEGYSVSREKKERFSLILESASTNQTSMYLCASSFLRRGTAYEQYFGPGTRLTVT.

The rearrangement joins TRBV19 to TRBJ1-5; D perhaps matches TRBD1 (5 bases). CDR1 is LNHDA and CDR2 is SQIVND in the germline V gene (reference sequence). This CDR3 has 16 amino acids. The V and J ends lost 6 bases and 3 bases respectively, with 18 bases between them. The CDR3 loop reads CASSLVGGRNNQPQHF. CDR3 coding DNA: TGTGCCAGTAGCCTCGTCGGGGGACGAAACAATCAGCCCCAGCATTTT.

The rearrangement links TRBV28 to TRBJ2-3; D might be TRBD2 (5 bases). This CDR3 is built from 14 residues. Germline V gene data show CDR1 as MDHEN and CDR2 as SYDVKM. V lost 5 bases, J lost 4 bases, and 13 bases lay in between. The CDR3 sequence is CASSPPGIPDTQYF. The CDR3, as DNA: TGTGCCAGCAGTCCCCCCGGGATCCCAGATACGCAGTATTTT.

This clone appeared a few times. This chain connects TRBV7-2 to TRBJ2-7; the D gene is possibly TRBD1 (6 bases). V lost 1 base and J lost 5, with 12 bases in between. The length of the CDR3 is 14 residues. From germline, CDR1 is SGHTA and CDR2 FQGNSA. The CDR3 loop is CASSLGDRRHEQYF. The CDR3 DNA reads TGTGCCAGCAGCTTAGGAGACAGGCGCCACGAGCAGTACTTC. The complete variable domain, with remaining parts taken from reference TRBV7-2 and TRBJ2-7, reads GAGVSQSPSNKVTEKGKDVELRCDPISGHTALYWYRQSLGQGLEFLIYFQGNSAPDKSGLPSDRFSAERTGGSVSTLTIQRTQQEDSAVYLCASSLGDRRHEQYFGPGTRLTVT.

This rearrangement joins TRBV7-3 to TRBJ2-3; 7 nucleotides agree with TRBD2. Trimming removed 0 bases from V and 0 bases from J; junction bases left unmatched: 6. The CDR3 spans 17 residues. Per the germline V gene, CDR1 is SGHTA and CDR2 is FQGTGA. The CDR3 DNA reads as TGTGCCAGCAGCTTAACCCCTAGCGGTCCTAGCACAGATACGCAGTATTTT. Translation: CASSLTPSGPSTDTQYF.